This T cell receptor beta chain was sequenced for a study of beta chain features in type 1 diabetes. General study findings and limits: Reduced insertions and increased deletions marked VDJ junctions in type 1 diabetes patients. There was a moderate but significant shortening of TCRB CDR3s in all four CD4+ subsets of Type 1 diabetes patients.

As concerns this clone: Its antigen is still unknown.

Trimming cost V 1 base and J 7 bases, with 12 bases left between them. The CDR3 covers 14 residues. Germline V gene lookup returns CDR1 SGHRS and CDR2 YFSETQ. cDNA synthesis used the whole RNA isolate, giving expressed TCRB sequences. Assay used: immunoSEQ multiplex PCR; TCRdb lists only in-frame clones, some missing. Of 310,000 or so clones detected, around 7.6% appear once; the ten largest clones hold under 0.5%. Cell sorting via CD45RO/CCR7/CD25/CD127/CD95/CD27 was performed to obtain CD4+ naive, central memory, regulatory and stem cell-like memory cells. Sequencing used central memory CD4+ T cells from blood. The chain recombines TRBV5-1 with TRBJ2-1; D perhaps matches TRBD1 (6 bases). This clonotype originated in a woman under 30 in good health. CDR3 loop: CASSLSGTWNEQFF. DNA for the CDR3: TGCGCCAGCAGCTTGTCCGGGACATGGAATGAGCAGTTCTTC.